This T cell receptor (beta chain) was captured in a study of T cell repertoires in cytomegalovirus infection. Whole-study findings and limits: Carriage of CMV together with the relevant HLA was identifiable through cumulative public TCR beta family frequency. HLA-C-restricted, CMV-specific TCR beta clonotypes were dominant ex vivo.

Using its own MiXCR run on the reads, TCRdb lists one record per CDR3 protein. The sample records about 530,000 distinct CDR3 sequences, approximately 25% being singletons. The germline V gene encodes CDR1 GTSNPN and CDR2 SVGIG (reference sequence). V lost 3 bases to trimming and J lost 2 bases; unmatched junction nucleotides: 10. This CDR3 is 16 amino acids long. Concerning this clonotype itself: Its antigen is unknown.

This clonotype was obtained from a human donor in good health (CMV status not recorded). Some clones in this sample may be carry-over from other donors' samples. Sequencing used PBMCs. V and J are TRBV30 and TRBJ2-1; TRBD2 agrees at 7 bases. CDR3 amino acids: CAWSPSRLAAYNEQFF. In DNA, the CDR3 is TGTGCCTGGAGCCCCTCGCGGCTAGCGGCCTACAATGAGCAGTTCTTC.